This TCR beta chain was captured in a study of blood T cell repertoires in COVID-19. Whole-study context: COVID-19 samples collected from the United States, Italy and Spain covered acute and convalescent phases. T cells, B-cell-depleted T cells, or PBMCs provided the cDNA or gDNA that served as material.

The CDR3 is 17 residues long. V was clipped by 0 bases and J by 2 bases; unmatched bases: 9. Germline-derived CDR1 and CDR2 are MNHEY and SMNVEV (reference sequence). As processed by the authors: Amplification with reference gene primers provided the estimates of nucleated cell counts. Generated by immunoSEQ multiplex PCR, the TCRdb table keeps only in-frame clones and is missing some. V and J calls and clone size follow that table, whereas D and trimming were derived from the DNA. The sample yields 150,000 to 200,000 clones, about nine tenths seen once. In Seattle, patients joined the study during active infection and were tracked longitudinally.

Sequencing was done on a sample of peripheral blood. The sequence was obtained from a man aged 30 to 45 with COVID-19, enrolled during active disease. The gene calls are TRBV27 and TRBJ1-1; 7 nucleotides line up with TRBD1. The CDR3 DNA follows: TGTGCCAGCAGTTTATCGCCTAGGGGGACAGTAAACACTGAAGCTTTCTTT. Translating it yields CASSLSPRGTVNTEAFF.